Sequencing of this TCR beta chain was carried out in a study of Graves' ophthalmopathy and Graves' hyperthyroidism. Other autoimmune diseases, uncontrolled infections, pregnancy or lactation excluded patients from enrollment. Thyroid ultrasound, orbital computed tomography, TRAb, serum thyroxine and clinical symptoms formed the basis of diagnosis. Scientists amplified the TCR beta CDR3 regions from RNA transcripts. RT-PCR with HTBI primers came first, then second-round multiplex PCR. MiXCR, run by TCRdb on the multiplex PCR reads, gives a single entry per CDR3 protein. The data hold just over 400,000 distinct CDR3 sequences, with about 21% observed a single time. Sequencing input: peripheral blood. This TCR came from a woman aged 18-35 years with stable Graves' hyperthyroidism.

CDR3 DNA sequence: TGCGCCAGCAGCCAAGTATTCCGAGTGTGGGAACTGACCAACACCATATATTTT. This translates into CASSQVFRVWELTNTIYF. The chain links TRBV4-1 to TRBJ1-3, with D hard to call. The V end was cut by 1 base, the J end by 7 bases, with 23 bases between. The CDR3 contains 18 residues. CDR1 is MGHRA and CDR2 is YSYEKL in the germline V gene.